This T cell receptor beta chain comes out of a study of CD8+ T cells in alopecia areata (dated by TCRdb to the late 2010s). Describing the broader study: Treated patients were enrolled in an open-label pilot trial of oral tofacitinib, 5 to 10 mg twice daily, for moderate-to-severe alopecia areata. Tofacitinib was administered for 6 to 18 months, and 6 months of follow-up off drug were then conducted to assess delayed response and recurrence. In both human patients and the C3H/HeJ mouse model, the study applied high-throughput TCRbeta sequencing to look at T cell clonal expansion in alopecia areata. Scalp tissue and sorted CD4+ and CD8+ peripheral blood T cells from patchy and totalis/universalis alopecia areata patients and from healthy controls were covered by human TCRbeta sequencing. Biopsies were taken from tofacitinib-treated patients at baseline and at 4 and 24 weeks of treatment, and a later scalp biopsy was taken in several of the tofacitinib-treated patients. Scalp clonality was compared among normal scalp (n=4), patchy alopecia areata scalp (n=8), and alopecia totalis/universalis scalp (n=8). RNA was extracted with the PAXgene miRNA kit for fixed scalp, the miRNeasy kit for PBMCs, and the RNeasy kit for mouse skin. Amplification of TCRbeta CDR3 regions was done by immunoSEQ multiplex PCR using 35 Vbeta forward primers and 13 Jbeta reverse primers. Overall study results and their limits: Lesional scalp, especially in alopecia totalis/universalis, showed higher clonality and more expanded CD8+ clones than normal scalp, suggesting antigenic drive. Unlike mouse skin, where gammadelta T cells dominate, normal human skin contains resident alphabeta T cells that get sequenced too, which complicates analysis of the scalp TCR repertoire. TCR sequences shared between patients were less clear than in mice, possibly partly because of HLA diversity in the patient population.

Library preparation employed the immunoSEQ multiplex PCR assay. RNA was extracted from all samples and reverse transcribed into cDNA as template for TCR sequencing. First-strand cDNA was synthesized using SuperScript III with a 2:1 mix of oligo-dT and random hexamers. Amplification bias was assessed with a synthetic immune receptor repertoire, and residual bias was removed computationally. The study's processing was this. Raw reads were preprocessed to remove errors, and CDR3 was defined by IMGT conventions from the conserved cysteine to phenylalanine. To get clonality, Shannon entropy was normalized by log2 of the number of productive unique TCRs and the result was subtracted from 1. CD4 or CD8 identity of scalp clones was inferred by cross-referencing scalp TCRbeta sequences with sorted blood CD4 and CD8 repertoires. The source is immuneACCESS, and TCRdb retained only in-frame sequences with V and J called. Part of the clones is not carried over; for the studies checked, unresolved V genes explain less than half of this, and the remainder is unexplained. V, J and clone size were drawn from that table, and D and trimming were deduced from the DNA. This sample gives roughly 140,000 clones in total; approximately 50% of them show up just once. The ten biggest clones cover approximately 0.99% of the sample.

To note about this clone: It lacks a known antigen. Base-call qualities are not available, and no considerably larger clone is one nucleotide away.

A distance of 6 bases separates the germline ends of V and J, which lose 1 base and 8 bases respectively. Sequences LGHNA (CDR1) and YSLEER (CDR2) are obtained from the germline V gene. From its cysteine to its phenylalanine, the CDR3 spans 12 amino acids. Of all the DNA, just the CDR3 is kept, 36 bases in frame from base 1. In the paper's terms, the time point label means: baseline before oral tofacitinib. From alopecia areata patients, peripheral blood was collected along with lesional scalp punch biopsies. PBMCs were isolated by density centrifugation and stained for CD3, CD4 and CD8, and CD4+ and CD8+ T cells were sorted on a FACSAria.

The source of this sequence is a human donor with alopecia areata. Sequenced here: CD4+ T cells sorted from blood, sampled at week 0. The rearranged chain carries TRBV4-3 and TRBJ2-1, with the D gene not confidently named. The CDR3 protein: CASSQGDDEQFF. The sequence in DNA is TGCGCCAGCAGCCAAGGGGATGATGAGCAGTTCTTC.